Listed below are T cell receptor beta chains from one sample, sequenced in a study of OX40 agonist ivuxolimab in advanced cancers. Profiling relied on immunoSEQ multiplex PCR, and the TCRdb table lists in-frame clones only, not all of them. The data hold approximately 41,000 clones, with 89% observed a single time. The sample was CD4+ or CD8+ T cells sorted from blood, taken in a trial of the OX40 agonist ivuxolimab. The receptors come from an adult with an advanced solid tumor such as melanoma, head and neck, liver or kidney cancer. Both conserved end residues are part of each CDR3. Each record gives: V gene, clone size, D gene, J gene, CDR3 DNA, CDR3 protein. A D gene is named only where the DNA matches it firmly. The size field is filled for only some rows; it gives once, few, many or a size class.

v_gene: TRBV6-1; abundance: .; d_gene: .; j_gene: TRBJ1-5; CDR3nt: TGTGCCAGCAGTGAAGCGGGTAGGGTGGGCAATCAGCCCCAGCATTTT; CDR3aa: CASSEAGRVGNQPQHF
v_gene: TRBV11-2; abundance: .; d_gene: .; j_gene: TRBJ2-5; CDR3nt: TGTGCCAGCAGCGGGGTACGGAATGGGGAGACCCAGTACTTC; CDR3aa: CASSGVRNGETQYF
v_gene: TRBV4-1; abundance: .; d_gene: TRBD2; j_gene: TRBJ2-3; CDR3nt: TGCGCCAGCAGCCAAGATCCTTGGACTAGCGGGGGGGCAAATACGCAGTATTTT; CDR3aa: CASSQDPWTSGGANTQYF
v_gene: TRBV5-6; abundance: once; d_gene: .; j_gene: TRBJ2-7; CDR3nt: TGTGCCAGCAGTTCAGGGTGGGGGAGCTCCTACGAGCAGTACTTC; CDR3aa: CASSSGWGSSYEQYF
v_gene: TRBV9; abundance: .; d_gene: TRBD1; j_gene: TRBJ1-2; CDR3nt: TGTGCCAGCAGCGTAGCCCCTCTGGGACAGGCAGGCTACACCTTC; CDR3aa: CASSVAPLGQAGYTF
v_gene: TRBV6-5; abundance: .; d_gene: TRBD2; j_gene: TRBJ2-5; CDR3nt: TGTGCCAGCAGTTACACTAGCGGGGGGACCCAAGAGACCCAGTACTTC; CDR3aa: CASSYTSGGTQETQYF
v_gene: TRBV21-1; abundance: .; d_gene: .; j_gene: TRBJ2-7; CDR3nt: TGTGCCAGCAACCTAAGGGGGGGGGACTCCTACGAGCAGTACTTC; CDR3aa: CASNLRGGDSYEQYF
v_gene: TRBV10-3; abundance: .; d_gene: TRBD1; j_gene: TRBJ2-7; CDR3nt: TGTGCCATCAGTGAGAGGGACAGCTACGAGCAGTACTTC; CDR3aa: CAISERDSYEQYF
v_gene: TRBV10-3; abundance: .; d_gene: .; j_gene: TRBJ2-7; CDR3nt: TGTGCCTCACAGGGTCAAGGAACTACTGGTGAGCAGTACTTC; CDR3aa: CASQGQGTTGEQYF
v_gene: TRBV7-9; abundance: .; d_gene: .; j_gene: TRBJ2-1; CDR3nt: TGTGCCAGCAGCCTAATAAGTGAGCAGTTCTTC; CDR3aa: CASSLISEQFF
v_gene: TRBV10-3; abundance: .; d_gene: .; j_gene: TRBJ1-1; CDR3nt: TGTGCCATCAGTGACAGCCCGAGGAACACTGAAGCTTTCTTT; CDR3aa: CAISDSPRNTEAFF
v_gene: TRBV5-1; abundance: .; d_gene: TRBD1; j_gene: TRBJ2-5; CDR3nt: TGCGCCAGCAGCTTCCGCTACCGGGACAGGGGGACCACTCAAGAGACCCAGTACTTC; CDR3aa: CASSFRYRDRGTTQETQYF
v_gene: TRBV7-6; abundance: .; d_gene: .; j_gene: TRBJ2-1; CDR3nt: TGTGCCAGCAGCTCCGCCAGCTCCTACAATGAGCAGTTCTTC; CDR3aa: CASSSASSYNEQFF
v_gene: TRBV6-6; abundance: .; d_gene: .; j_gene: TRBJ1-5; CDR3nt: TGTGCCAGCAGTTACTCGGGCAGTGATAGCAATCAGCCCCAGCATTTT; CDR3aa: CASSYSGSDSNQPQHF
v_gene: TRBV6-5; abundance: .; d_gene: TRBD2; j_gene: TRBJ2-2; CDR3nt: TGTGCCAGCACCCCTACTAGCGGGGGGACCGGGGAGCTGTTTTTT; CDR3aa: CASTPTSGGTGELFF
v_gene: TRBV7-2; abundance: .; d_gene: .; j_gene: TRBJ1-6; CDR3nt: TGTGCCAGCAGCGGAAATAGGGGGTCACCCCTCCACTTT; CDR3aa: CASSGNRGSPLHF
v_gene: TRBV5-6; abundance: .; d_gene: TRBD1; j_gene: TRBJ2-5; CDR3nt: TGTGCCAGCAGCGAGAGAAGGTGGGGGACAGGGGGTGAGACCCAGTACTTC; CDR3aa: CASSERRWGTGGETQYF
v_gene: TRBV28; abundance: once; d_gene: .; j_gene: TRBJ1-3; CDR3nt: TGTGCCAGCAGTCCCGGGGGCAACTCTGGAAACACCATATATTTT; CDR3aa: CASSPGGNSGNTIYF
v_gene: TRBV9; abundance: .; d_gene: .; j_gene: TRBJ2-1; CDR3nt: TGTGCCAGCAGCGTAGGGGGGGTAGATGAGCAGTTCTTC; CDR3aa: CASSVGGVDEQFF
v_gene: TRBV19; abundance: .; d_gene: .; j_gene: TRBJ2-4; CDR3nt: TGTGCCAGTAGTGACCGAATAGCCAAAAACATTCAGTACTTC; CDR3aa: CASSDRIAKNIQYF
v_gene: TRBV27; abundance: .; d_gene: .; j_gene: TRBJ1-5; CDR3nt: TGTGCCAGCAAACGGTTTAAAGAAAGCAATCAGCCCCAGCATTTT; CDR3aa: CASKRFKESNQPQHF
v_gene: TRBV5-1; abundance: .; d_gene: .; j_gene: TRBJ2-7; CDR3nt: TGCGCCAGCAGCTTGGTGCCCAGCAGCTACGAGCAGTACTTC; CDR3aa: CASSLVPSSYEQYF
v_gene: TRBV7-2; abundance: .; d_gene: .; j_gene: TRBJ1-1; CDR3nt: TGTGCCAGCAGCCGGGACATCCAAGGGGCTTTCTTT; CDR3aa: CASSRDIQGAFF
v_gene: TRBV4-3; abundance: once; d_gene: TRBD1; j_gene: TRBJ1-1; CDR3nt: TGCGCCAGCAGCCAAACAGGGGGGTTCAGTGAAGCTTTCTTT; CDR3aa: CASSQTGGFSEAFF
v_gene: TRBV11-3; abundance: .; d_gene: .; j_gene: TRBJ1-5; CDR3nt: TGTGCCAGCAGCAAACAGGGAGGGCAGCCCCAGCATTTT; CDR3aa: CASSKQGGQPQHF
v_gene: TRBV5-1; abundance: once; d_gene: .; j_gene: TRBJ1-6; CDR3nt: TGCGCCAGCAGGGTGACCTATAATTCACCCCTCCACTTT; CDR3aa: CASRVTYNSPLHF
v_gene: TRBV30; abundance: .; d_gene: TRBD1; j_gene: TRBJ2-1; CDR3nt: TGTGCCTGGAGTAGGGACAGGGGGACGAACTACAATGAGCAGTTCTTC; CDR3aa: CAWSRDRGTNYNEQFF
v_gene: TRBV5-4; abundance: .; d_gene: .; j_gene: TRBJ2-4; CDR3nt: TGTGCCAGCAGCTTGCAAGGGACAAAGGGCATTCAGTACTTC; CDR3aa: CASSLQGTKGIQYF
v_gene: TRBV5-6; abundance: once; d_gene: .; j_gene: TRBJ1-2; CDR3nt: TGTGCCAGCAGCTTGGGGGGCGTCTATGGCTACACCTTC; CDR3aa: CASSLGGVYGYTF
v_gene: TRBV6-5; abundance: .; d_gene: TRBD1; j_gene: TRBJ1-2; CDR3nt: TGTGCCAGCACCAAACCGGGACAGGGGGCGCCCACCTTC; CDR3aa: CASTKPGQGAPTF
v_gene: TRBV2; abundance: .; d_gene: .; j_gene: TRBJ2-2; CDR3nt: TGTGCCAGCAGTGAAGCTTTCCCAAACACCGGGGAGCTGTTTTTT; CDR3aa: CASSEAFPNTGELFF
v_gene: TRBV5-8; abundance: once; d_gene: .; j_gene: TRBJ1-1; CDR3nt: TGTGCCAGCACCCCCTTCGGGTCCATCAGGGGGAACACTGAAGCTTTCTTT; CDR3aa: CASTPFGSIRGNTEAFF
v_gene: TRBV5-1; abundance: .; d_gene: .; j_gene: TRBJ1-4; CDR3nt: TGCGCCAGCAGCTTGGAGGGGCGGGACTATAATGAAAAACTGTTTTTT; CDR3aa: CASSLEGRDYNEKLFF
v_gene: TRBV11-3; abundance: .; d_gene: .; j_gene: TRBJ1-1; CDR3nt: TGTGCCAGCAGCCCCCCGGAGAGGGCGGGCACTGAAGCTTTCTTT; CDR3aa: CASSPPERAGTEAFF
v_gene: TRBV7-2; abundance: .; d_gene: .; j_gene: TRBJ2-2; CDR3nt: TGTGCCAGCAGGAGGGACTCGCAAAGTCTCGGGGAGCTGTTTTTT; CDR3aa: CASRRDSQSLGELFF
v_gene: TRBV7-9; abundance: .; d_gene: TRBD2; j_gene: TRBJ2-3; CDR3nt: TGTGCCAGCAGGCTAGCGGAGGGGAGAGATACGCAGTATTTT; CDR3aa: CASRLAEGRDTQYF
v_gene: TRBV19; abundance: few; d_gene: .; j_gene: TRBJ1-2; CDR3nt: TGTGCCAGTAGTATGGGCCAGGGATATGGCTACACCTTC; CDR3aa: CASSMGQGYGYTF
v_gene: TRBV2; abundance: .; d_gene: TRBD2; j_gene: TRBJ2-2; CDR3nt: TGTGCCAGCACCGGGACTAGAGGCGCCGGGGAGCTGTTTTTT; CDR3aa: CASTGTRGAGELFF
v_gene: TRBV4-3; abundance: .; d_gene: TRBD2; j_gene: TRBJ2-7; CDR3nt: TGCGCCAGCAGCCAAGAACTAGCGATTTCCTCCGAGCAGTACTTC; CDR3aa: CASSQELAISSEQYF
v_gene: TRBV4-3; abundance: .; d_gene: .; j_gene: TRBJ1-2; CDR3nt: TGCGCCAGCAGCCAAGAGGGGGATAGGGTTAACTATGGCTACACCTTC; CDR3aa: CASSQEGDRVNYGYTF
v_gene: TRBV7-7; abundance: .; d_gene: TRBD1; j_gene: TRBJ2-1; CDR3nt: TGTGCTAGCAGCAGGACAGGGGGGTATGAGCAGTTCTTC; CDR3aa: CASSRTGGYEQFF
v_gene: TRBV6-1; abundance: .; d_gene: TRBD1; j_gene: TRBJ1-6; CDR3nt: TGTGCCAGCAGCCCGGACAGGGGTAATTCACCCCTCCACTTT; CDR3aa: CASSPDRGNSPLHF
v_gene: TRBV30; abundance: .; d_gene: .; j_gene: TRBJ1-6; CDR3nt: TGTGCCTGGAGTGCCCCAGGTAGGGGCGATGGCCCCCTCCACTTT; CDR3aa: CAWSAPGRGDGPLHF
v_gene: TRBV7-9; abundance: .; d_gene: .; j_gene: TRBJ2-2; CDR3nt: TGTGCCAGCAGCTTAGGGGGCGCAGGCACCGGGGAGCTGTTTTTT; CDR3aa: CASSLGGAGTGELFF
v_gene: TRBV6-5; abundance: .; d_gene: TRBD1; j_gene: TRBJ2-7; CDR3nt: TGTGCCAGCAGGAGGGACAGGTTCGCCTACGAGCAGTACTTC; CDR3aa: CASRRDRFAYEQYF
v_gene: TRBV6-1; abundance: .; d_gene: .; j_gene: TRBJ2-3; CDR3nt: TGTGCCAGCCGCGGGGCGGCAGATACGCAGTATTTT; CDR3aa: CASRGAADTQYF
v_gene: TRBV2; abundance: .; d_gene: TRBD1; j_gene: TRBJ2-3; CDR3nt: TGTGCCAGCAGGGACAGGGGAGATACGCAGTATTTT; CDR3aa: CASRDRGDTQYF
v_gene: TRBV7-2; abundance: .; d_gene: TRBD2; j_gene: TRBJ2-2; CDR3nt: TGTGCCAGCAGCCTAGCGGGGGCCCCGACCGGGGAGCTGTTTTTT; CDR3aa: CASSLAGAPTGELFF
v_gene: TRBV7-2; abundance: .; d_gene: TRBD2; j_gene: TRBJ2-2; CDR3nt: TGTGCCAGCAGCTCCCGCGCTAGCGGGGGGGCTGGCGGGGAGCTGTTTTTT; CDR3aa: CASSSRASGGAGGELFF
v_gene: TRBV11-3; abundance: .; d_gene: .; j_gene: TRBJ2-5; CDR3nt: TGTGCCAGCAGCTTATTTACCGGAGTGGAGACCCAGTACTTC; CDR3aa: CASSLFTGVETQYF
v_gene: TRBV10-3; abundance: .; d_gene: .; j_gene: TRBJ2-5; CDR3nt: TGTGCCATCAGTGAGCTAGCTACTGAGACCCAGTACTTC; CDR3aa: CAISELATETQYF
v_gene: TRBV25-1; abundance: .; d_gene: .; j_gene: TRBJ1-4; CDR3nt: TGTGCCAGCAGAGATAATGAAAAACTGTTTTTT; CDR3aa: CASRDNEKLFF
v_gene: TRBV7-2; abundance: .; d_gene: .; j_gene: TRBJ1-2; CDR3nt: TGTGCCAGCAGCTTATCAGGAGTTAACTATGGCTACACCTTC; CDR3aa: CASSLSGVNYGYTF
v_gene: TRBV9; abundance: .; d_gene: TRBD2; j_gene: TRBJ2-1; CDR3nt: TGTGCCAGCAGCGTAACGGGACTAGACTACAATGAGCAGTTCTTC; CDR3aa: CASSVTGLDYNEQFF
v_gene: TRBV12-5; abundance: .; d_gene: .; j_gene: TRBJ1-1; CDR3nt: TGTGCTAGTGCAATTGCGGCCGGGAGAATGAACACTGAAGCTTTCTTT; CDR3aa: CASAIAAGRMNTEAFF
v_gene: TRBV5-4; abundance: few; d_gene: .; j_gene: TRBJ1-1; CDR3nt: TGTGCCAGCAGCTTTAGGGGCTCCTTGAACACTGAAGCTTTCTTT; CDR3aa: CASSFRGSLNTEAFF
v_gene: TRBV11-3; abundance: .; d_gene: .; j_gene: TRBJ1-1; CDR3nt: TGTGCCAGCAGCCATAAGGGGGGGCACACTGAAGCTTTCTTT; CDR3aa: CASSHKGGHTEAFF
v_gene: TRBV10-1; abundance: .; d_gene: .; j_gene: TRBJ1-5; CDR3nt: TGCGCCAGCAGAGGGGGGGGAGATCAGCCCCAGCATTTT; CDR3aa: CASRGGGDQPQHF
v_gene: TRBV7-9; abundance: .; d_gene: TRBD1; j_gene: TRBJ1-2; CDR3nt: TGTGCCAGCAGCGCAGCTGACAGGGGTGGCTACACCTTC; CDR3aa: CASSAADRGGYTF